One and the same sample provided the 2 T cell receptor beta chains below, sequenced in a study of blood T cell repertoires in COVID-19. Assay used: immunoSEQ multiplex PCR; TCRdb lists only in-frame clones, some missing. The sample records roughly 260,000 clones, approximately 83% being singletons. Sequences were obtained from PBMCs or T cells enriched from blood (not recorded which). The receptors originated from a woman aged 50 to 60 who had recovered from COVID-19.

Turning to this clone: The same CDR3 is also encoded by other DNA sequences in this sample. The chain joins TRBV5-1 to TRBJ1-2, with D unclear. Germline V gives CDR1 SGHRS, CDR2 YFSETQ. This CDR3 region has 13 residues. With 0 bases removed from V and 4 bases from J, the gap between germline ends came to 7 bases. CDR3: CASSLAGSYGYTF. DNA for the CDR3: TGCGCCAGCAGCTTGGCCGGGTCCTATGGCTACACCTTC.

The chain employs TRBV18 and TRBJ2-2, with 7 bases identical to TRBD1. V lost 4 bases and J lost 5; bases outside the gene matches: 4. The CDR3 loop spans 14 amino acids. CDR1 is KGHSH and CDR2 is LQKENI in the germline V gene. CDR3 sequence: CASSQRTGTGELFF. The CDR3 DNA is TGTGCCAGCTCACAGCGGACAGGAACCGGGGAGCTGTTTTTT.